These 26 T cell receptor beta chains were sequenced from one sample in a study of CD8+ T cells in alopecia areata. CD4+ cells from roughly 5 patients underwent sorting into CD25+CD127- cells. Extracted from the samples, RNA was reverse transcribed into cDNA to serve as the sequencing template. The data were produced by immunoSEQ multiplex PCR, yet TCRdb's version contains in-frame clones alone and is incomplete. The sample has 7,500 to 9,000 clones; roughly 70% are singletons. Sequenced input: CD4+ Tregs sorted from blood. The receptor set was obtained from a human donor with alopecia areata.

V usage is TRBV5-1 and J usage is TRBJ2-1, with D hard to call. This CDR3 spans 16 amino acids. With 3 bases removed from V and 0 bases from J, the gap between germline ends came to 13 bases. Germline V gives CDR1 SGHRS, CDR2 YFSETQ. This chain's CDR3 is CASSSTSLSSYNEQFF. The DNA for the CDR3 is TGCGCCAGCAGCTCCACCAGCTTGAGCTCCTACAATGAGCAGTTCTTC.

J is TRBJ1-5 and V is TRBV13, with D uncertain. V was trimmed by 0 bases and J by 9 bases, leaving 9 bases between them. The CDR3 length is 13 residues. Germline CDR1 and CDR2: PRHDT and FYEKMQ (reference sequence). The CDR3 region has the DNA TGTGCCAGCAGCTTAGGCATTTTAGGGCCCCAGCATTTT. As protein: CASSLGILGPQHF. The complete variable domain, with remaining parts taken from reference TRBV13 and TRBJ1-5, reads AAGVIQSPRHLIKEKRETATLKCYPIPRHDTVYWYQQGPGQDPQFLISFYEKMQSDKGSIPDRFSAQQFSDYHSELNMSSLELGDSALYFCASSLGILGPQHFGDGTRLSIL.

The V gene is TRBV7-9, the J gene TRBJ1-6; D ambiguous. Deletions cut 4 bases from V and 6 bases from J, with 7 bases between. The CDR3 is made up of 13 amino acids. CDR1 SEHNR and CDR2 FQNEAQ come from the germline V gene (reference sequence). CDR3 protein: CASSSGVNSPLHF. The CDR3 region has the DNA TGTGCCAGCAGCTCCGGGGTTAATTCACCCCTCCACTTT. Based on the CDR3 plus reference TRBV7-9 and TRBJ1-6, the full variable domain is DTGVSQNPRHKITKRGQNVTFRCDPISEHNRLYWYRQTLGQGPEFLTYFQNEAQLEKSRLLSDRFSAERPKGSFSTLEIQRTEQGDSAMYLCASSSGVNSPLHFGNGTRLTVT.

The rearrangement links TRBV11-2 to TRBJ2-3; D is uncertain. V dropped 2 bases and J dropped 2 bases, with 2 bases sitting between them. The germline V gene has CDR1 SGHAT and CDR2 FQNNGV. This CDR3 has 12 residues. The CDR3 reads CASSLYTDTQYF. The CDR3 nucleotides are TGTGCCAGCAGCTTATACACAGATACGCAGTATTTT. The whole variable domain, remainder taken from reference TRBV11-2 and TRBJ2-3, is EAGVAQSPRYKIIEKRQSVAFWCNPISGHATLYWYQQILGQGPKLLIQFQNNGVVDDSQLPKDRFSAERLKGVDSTLKIQPAKLEDSAVYLCASSLYTDTQYFGPGTRLTVL.

The rearrangement uses TRBV28 and TRBJ2-5; D remains unclear. The CDR3 loop spans 14 amino acids. The ends were cut back, 1 base at V and 4 bases at J, with 10 bases in the middle. Per the germline V gene, CDR1 is MDHEN and CDR2 is SYDVKM. The CDR3 DNA reads as TGTGCCAGCAGTTTATTGGTTCCGAGAGAGACCCAGTACTTC. It yields the protein CASSLLVPRETQYF. Based on the CDR3 plus reference TRBV28 and TRBJ2-5, the full variable domain is DVKVTQSSRYLVKRTGEKVFLECVQDMDHENMFWYRQDPGLGLRLIYFSYDVKMKEKGDIPEGYSVSREKKERFSLILESASTNQTSMYLCASSLLVPRETQYFGPGTRLLVL.

The V call is TRBV5-1, the J call TRBJ2-1, with a weak D call TRBD1 (6 bases). The CDR3 spans 15 residues. V was trimmed by 7 bases and J by 4 bases, leaving 18 bases between them. CDR1 is SGHRS, CDR2 YFSETQ, per germline. The chain's CDR3 is CASSLEGVNYNEQFF. The CDR3 region has the DNA TGCGCCAGCTCTCTAGAGGGGGTAAATTACAATGAGCAGTTCTTC.

CDR3: CASSSGQPPYEQYF. CDR3 nucleotides: TGTGCCAGCAGCTCCGGACAGCCACCCTACGAGCAGTACTTC. The genes are TRBV7-2 and TRBJ2-7, with a weak D call TRBD1 (6 bases). Germline V gene data show CDR1 as SGHTA and CDR2 as FQGNSA. The V end lost 4 bases, the J end lost 2 bases, and 12 bases lay between the germline ends. This CDR3 is built from 14 residues.

V gene TRBV7-2 combines with J gene TRBJ1-2; D unresolved. V was trimmed by 5 bases and J by 7 bases, leaving 17 bases between them. The CDR3 consists of 14 residues. Germline assignment: CDR1 SGHTA and CDR2 FQGNSA. CDR3 sequence: CASSGPGPGRGYTF. For the CDR3, the DNA is TGTGCCAGCAGCGGTCCTGGGCCCGGCCGTGGCTACACCTTC.

V gene TRBV9 combines with J gene TRBJ2-2; TRBD2 might be the D (6 bases). Trimming pared 4 bases from V and 5 bases from J, leaving 15 bases between. CDR3 length: 15 amino acids. Germline values: CDR1 SGDLS, CDR2 YYNGEE. The CDR3 DNA is TGTGCCAGCAGCCCCCATCCGGGGAGGACCGGGGAGCTGTTTTTT. Translating gives CASSPHPGRTGELFF.

This rearrangement joins TRBV18 to TRBJ1-1, with TRBD1 matching 8 bases. The CDR3 is made up of 15 amino acids. The germline V gene has CDR1 KGHSH and CDR2 LQKENI. The trim removed 3 bases at V and 4 bases at J, leaving 7 bases unmatched. This chain's CDR3 is CASSPPTGVTTEAFF. As DNA, the CDR3 is TGTGCCAGCTCACCCCCGACAGGGGTTACCACTGAAGCTTTCTTT.

The rearrangement uses TRBV6-5 and TRBJ2-6; D gene uncertain. With 1 base removed from V and 0 bases from J, the gap between germline ends came to 4 bases. The CDR3 has 15 amino acids. CDR1 and CDR2 from the germline V gene are MNHEY and SVGAGI. The CDR3 bases are TGTGCCAGCAGTTACTTGGTCTCTGGGGCCAACGTCCTGACTTTC. Its translation: CASSYLVSGANVLTF.

V is TRBV7-2 and J is TRBJ2-3, with 11 nucleotides matching TRBD2. J lost 2 bases, V lost 5 bases, and 12 bases had no gene match. Germline lookup yields CDR1 SGHTA and CDR2 FQGNSA. This CDR3 has 18 amino acids. The CDR3 nucleotides are TGTGCCAGCAGCCCCGGCTCTCTAGCGGGGGGCTTCACAGATACGCAGTATTTT. Protein: CASSPGSLAGGFTDTQYF.

The chain combines TRBV7-8 with TRBJ2-1; D gene uncertain. Germline V gives CDR1 SGHVS, CDR2 FQNEAQ. Trimming took 1 base from V and 8 from J, leaving 9 bases between them. The CDR3 has 13 residues. The CDR3 DNA follows: TGTGCCAGCAGCTTAGACTGGGGATATGAGCAGTTCTTC. This gives the protein CASSLDWGYEQFF. Together with reference TRBV7-8 and TRBJ2-1, the CDR3 gives the full variable domain: GAGVSQSPRYKVAKRGQDVALRCDPISGHVSLFWYQQALGQGPEFLTYFQNEAQLDKSGLPSDRFFAERPEGSVSTLKIQRTQQEDSAVYLCASSLDWGYEQFFGPGTRLTVL.

This clone showed up just a few times. CDR3 amino acids: CASSEWTNYGYTF. CDR3 nucleotides: TGTGCCAGCAGCGAGTGGACAAACTATGGCTACACCTTC. J is TRBJ1-2 and V is TRBV7-2; D is perhaps TRBD1 (5 bases). CDR1 is SGHTA, CDR2 FQGNSA, per germline. The ends were cut back, 5 bases at V and 2 bases at J, with 9 bases in the middle. The CDR3 is 13 residues long. Looking up the rest from reference TRBV7-2 and TRBJ1-2 gives the full variable domain: GAGVSQSPSNKVTEKGKDVELRCDPISGHTALYWYRQSLGQGLEFLIYFQGNSAPDKSGLPSDRFSAERTGGSVSTLTIQRTQQEDSAVYLCASSEWTNYGYTFGSGTRLTVV.

The genes are TRBV9 and TRBJ1-2; a possible D gene is TRBD1 (6 bases). V dropped 0 bases and J dropped 6 bases, with 12 bases sitting between them. CDR1 and CDR2 (germline): SGDLS, YYNGEE. CDR3 length: 14 residues. The CDR3 is CASSVGPQGHGYTF. The CDR3 nucleotides read TGTGCCAGCAGCGTAGGACCACAGGGACATGGCTACACCTTC.

The rearrangement uses TRBV14 and TRBJ2-5; the D gene is possibly TRBD1 (6 bases). CDR1 is SGHDN, CDR2 FVKESK, per germline. The CDR3 totals 14 residues. Trimming took 1 base from V and 4 from J, leaving 10 bases between them. CDR3 nucleotides: TGTGCCAGCAGCCAAGGGACAGCTCTAGAGACCCAGTACTTC. Translated: CASSQGTALETQYF.

The CDR3 coding sequence is TGTGCCAGCAACGGTGTCGGACAGTTCAACACCGGGGAGCTGTTTTTT. Translation: CASNGVGQFNTGELFF. The V gene is TRBV5-4, the J gene TRBJ2-2; a possible D gene is TRBD1 (6 bases). Between the trimmed V and J ends, which lost 6 bases and 2 bases, there was a span of 17 bases. This CDR3 is built from 16 residues. From germline, CDR1 is SGHNT and CDR2 YYREEE (reference sequence). Using reference TRBV5-4 and TRBJ2-2 for the parts outside the CDR3, the full variable domain is ETGVTQSPTHLIKTRGQQVTLRCSSQSGHNTVSWYQQALGQGPQFIFQYYREEENGRGNFPPRFSGLQFPNYSSELNVNALELDDSALYLCASNGVGQFNTGELFFGEGSRLTVL.

The chain carries TRBV6-1 and TRBJ1-5; possible D gene TRBD1, 6 bases. CDR3 length equals 14 residues. The V end was cut by 7 bases, the J end by 12 bases, with 22 bases between. Germline CDR1 reads MNHNS; CDR2 reads SASEGT. CDR3 sequence (DNA): TGTGCCAGCAACCCGGACAGAGGGGCTCTTCGCCAGCATTTT. Amino acids: CASNPDRGALRQHF.

In nucleotides, the CDR3 is TGTGCCAGTAGGAGGGGCTTCGAGTGGAACACTGAAGCTTTCTTT. It encodes CASRRGFEWNTEAFF. This chain joins TRBV19 and TRBJ1-1; D perhaps matches TRBD1 (5 bases). The CDR3 is 15 amino acids. The V and J ends lost 6 bases and 1 base respectively, with 15 bases between them. CDR1 and CDR2 (germline): LNHDA, SQIVND (reference sequence).

This chain joins TRBV5-1 and TRBJ2-2, with 12 bases matching TRBD2. Unmatched junction bases numbered 5, after V lost 0 bases and J lost 5 bases. This CDR3 has 17 amino acids. Germline V gene data show CDR1 as SGHRS and CDR2 as YFSETQ. The DNA for the CDR3 is TGCGCCAGCAGCTTGGCTAGGACTAGCGGGACTACCGGGGAGCTGTTTTTT. It is translated as CASSLARTSGTTGELFF.

This clone was picked up a small number of times. The chain is built from TRBV6-1 and TRBJ1-2; no definite D call. V gave up 6 bases and J gave up 4 bases, with 6 bases separating them. The CDR3 runs 11 residues. From germline, CDR1 is MNHNS and CDR2 SASEGT. The DNA of the CDR3 is TGTGCCAGCAGGGAGGGCTATGGCTACACCTTC. Its protein is CASREGYGYTF.

The rearrangement links TRBV7-8 to TRBJ2-3; D is possibly TRBD2 (6 bases). The CDR3 runs 15 residues. With 3 bases removed from V and 4 bases from J, the gap between germline ends came to 14 bases. Germline CDR1 SGHVS, CDR2 FQNEAQ. The CDR3 coding sequence is TGTGCCAGCAGCTTGGCCGGGAGTCTAGCAGATACGCAGTATTTT. The encoded protein is CASSLAGSLADTQYF.

This clone was found once. The V and J genes are TRBV11-1 and TRBJ2-1; D may be TRBD2 (6 bases). Per the germline V gene, CDR1 is SGHAT and CDR2 is FQDESV (reference sequence). With 6 bases removed from V and 4 bases from J, the gap between germline ends came to 13 bases. The CDR3 runs to 14 residues. The CDR3 reads CASSWGVVYNEQFF. The DNA for the CDR3 is TGTGCCAGCAGTTGGGGGGTGGTTTACAATGAGCAGTTCTTC.

This chain uses TRBV7-3 with TRBJ2-2; D is unresolved. Trimming shortened V by 5 bases and J by 5 bases, and 9 bases separated the two germline ends. From germline, CDR1 is SGHTA and CDR2 FQGTGA. This CDR3 is 13 amino acids long. CDR3 protein: CASSILGTGELFF. In DNA form, the CDR3 reads TGTGCCAGCAGCATCCTTGGGACCGGGGAGCTGTTTTTT.

The chain joins TRBV29-1 to TRBJ2-5; D is unresolved. CDR3 length: 11 residues. Trimming shortened V by 3 bases and J by 5 bases, and 7 bases separated the two germline ends. Germline lookup yields CDR1 SQVTM and CDR2 ANQGSEA. DNA for the CDR3: TGCAGCGTTGATCGGGCGGAGACCCAGTACTTC. This encodes CSVDRAETQYF.

The genes are TRBV29-1 and TRBJ2-7; the match to TRBD2 covers 12 bases. Germline V gives CDR1 SQVTM, CDR2 ANQGSEA. V shed 6 bases and J 2 bases; nucleotides not matched to a gene: 5. The CDR3 has 14 residues. The CDR3, as DNA: TGCAGCGTCCTGAGGACTAGCGGGACCTACGAGCAGTACTTC. It is translated as CSVLRTSGTYEQYF.